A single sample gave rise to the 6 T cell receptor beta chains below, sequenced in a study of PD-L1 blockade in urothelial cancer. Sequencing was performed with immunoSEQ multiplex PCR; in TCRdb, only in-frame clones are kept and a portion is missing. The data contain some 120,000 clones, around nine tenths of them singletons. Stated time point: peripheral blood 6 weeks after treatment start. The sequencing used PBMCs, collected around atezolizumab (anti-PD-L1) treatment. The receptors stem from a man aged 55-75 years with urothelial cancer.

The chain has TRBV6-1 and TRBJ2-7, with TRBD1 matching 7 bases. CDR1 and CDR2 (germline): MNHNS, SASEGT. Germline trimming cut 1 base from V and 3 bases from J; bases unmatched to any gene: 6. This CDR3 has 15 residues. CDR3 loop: CASSEVETGFYEQYF. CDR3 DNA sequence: TGTGCCAGCAGTGAAGTCGAGACAGGGTTCTACGAGCAGTACTTC.

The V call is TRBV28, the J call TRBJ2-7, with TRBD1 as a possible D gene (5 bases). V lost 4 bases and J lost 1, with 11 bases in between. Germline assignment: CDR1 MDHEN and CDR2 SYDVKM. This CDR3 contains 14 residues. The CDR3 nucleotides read TGTGCCAGCAGTTCCGCAGGGTTTTCCTACGAGCAGTACTTC. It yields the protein CASSSAGFSYEQYF.

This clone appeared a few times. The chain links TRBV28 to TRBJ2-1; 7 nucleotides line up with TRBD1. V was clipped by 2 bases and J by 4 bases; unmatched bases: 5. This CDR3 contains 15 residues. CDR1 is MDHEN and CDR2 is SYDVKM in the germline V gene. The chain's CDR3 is CASSLRDSPYNEQFF. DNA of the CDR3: TGTGCCAGCAGTTTACGGGACAGTCCTTACAATGAGCAGTTCTTC.

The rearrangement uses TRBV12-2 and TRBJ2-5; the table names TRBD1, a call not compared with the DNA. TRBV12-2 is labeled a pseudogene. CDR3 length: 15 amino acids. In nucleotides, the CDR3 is TGTGCAAGTCGCTCTCGGACACCTCTGGGGGAGACCCAGTACTTC. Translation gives CASRSRTPLGETQYF.

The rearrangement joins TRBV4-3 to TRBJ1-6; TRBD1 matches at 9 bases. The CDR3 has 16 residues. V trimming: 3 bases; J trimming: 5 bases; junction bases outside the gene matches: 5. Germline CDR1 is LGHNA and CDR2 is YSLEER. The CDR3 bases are TGCGCCAGCAGCCAGGAAGGGACAGGGAATAATTCACCCCTCCACTTT. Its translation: CASSQEGTGNNSPLHF.

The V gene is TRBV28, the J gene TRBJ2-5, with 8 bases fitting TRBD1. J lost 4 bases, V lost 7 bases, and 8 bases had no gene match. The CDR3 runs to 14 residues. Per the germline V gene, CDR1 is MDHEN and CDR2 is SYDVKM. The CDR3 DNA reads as TGTGCCAGCACCTCCCAGGGGGCCGGAGAGACCCAGTACTTC. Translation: CASTSQGAGETQYF.